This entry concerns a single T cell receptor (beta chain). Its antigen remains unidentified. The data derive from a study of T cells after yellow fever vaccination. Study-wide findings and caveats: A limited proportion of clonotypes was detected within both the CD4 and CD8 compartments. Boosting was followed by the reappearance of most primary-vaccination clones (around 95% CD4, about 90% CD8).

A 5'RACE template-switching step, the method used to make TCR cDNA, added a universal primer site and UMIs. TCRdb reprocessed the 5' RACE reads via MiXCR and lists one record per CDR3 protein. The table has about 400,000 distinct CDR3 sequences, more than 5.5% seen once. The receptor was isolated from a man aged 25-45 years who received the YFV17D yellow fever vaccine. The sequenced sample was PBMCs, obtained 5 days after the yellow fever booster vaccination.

The CDR3: CASSQDLGGFPSPLHF. Written as DNA, the CDR3 is TGCGCCAGCAGCCAAGATCTAGGGGGATTTCCTTCACCCCTCCACTTT. V and J are TRBV4-3 and TRBJ1-6, with D possibly being TRBD1 (6 bases). CDR3 length equals 16 residues. Germline values: CDR1 LGHNA, CDR2 YSLEER. V lost 0 bases to trimming and J lost 9 bases, with 15 bases between them.